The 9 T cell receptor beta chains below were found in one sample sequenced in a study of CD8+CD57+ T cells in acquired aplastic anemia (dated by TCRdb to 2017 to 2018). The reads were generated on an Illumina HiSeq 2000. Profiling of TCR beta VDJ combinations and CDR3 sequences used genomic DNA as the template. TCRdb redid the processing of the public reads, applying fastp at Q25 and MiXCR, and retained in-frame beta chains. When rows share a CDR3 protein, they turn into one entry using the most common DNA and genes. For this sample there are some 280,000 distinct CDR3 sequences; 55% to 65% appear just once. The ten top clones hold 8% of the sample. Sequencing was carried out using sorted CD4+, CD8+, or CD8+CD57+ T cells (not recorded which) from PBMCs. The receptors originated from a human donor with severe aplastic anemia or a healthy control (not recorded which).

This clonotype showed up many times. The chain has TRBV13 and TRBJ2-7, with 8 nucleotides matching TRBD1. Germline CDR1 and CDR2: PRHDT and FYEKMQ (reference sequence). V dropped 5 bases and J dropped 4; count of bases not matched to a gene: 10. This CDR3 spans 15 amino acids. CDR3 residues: CASSNRQGMIYEQYF. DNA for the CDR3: TGTGCCAGCAGCAACCGACAGGGGATGATATACGAGCAGTACTTC.

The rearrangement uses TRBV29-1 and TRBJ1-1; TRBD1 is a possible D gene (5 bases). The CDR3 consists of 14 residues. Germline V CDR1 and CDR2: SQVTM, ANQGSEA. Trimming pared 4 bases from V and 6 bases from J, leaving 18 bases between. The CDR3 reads CSVVRWGGRPEAFF. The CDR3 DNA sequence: TGCAGCGTTGTGAGATGGGGGGGAAGGCCTGAAGCTTTCTTT.

CDR3 protein: CASSLEALGGLYNEQFF. Written as DNA, the CDR3 is TGTGCCAGCAGTTTAGAAGCGTTGGGGGGCCTCTACAATGAGCAGTTCTTC. The rearrangement links TRBV12-3 or TRBV12-4 to TRBJ2-1, with D perhaps TRBD1 or TRBD2 (6 bases each). Deletions cut 1 base from V and 3 bases from J, with 16 bases between. The CDR3 has 17 residues.

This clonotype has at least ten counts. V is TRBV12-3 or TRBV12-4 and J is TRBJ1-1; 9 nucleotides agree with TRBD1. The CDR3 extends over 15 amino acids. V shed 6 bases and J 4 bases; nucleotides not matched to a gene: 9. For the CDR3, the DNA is TGTGCCAGCAGCCCAAGGACAGGGGTGGGCACTGAAGCTTTCTTT. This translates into CASSPRTGVGTEAFF.

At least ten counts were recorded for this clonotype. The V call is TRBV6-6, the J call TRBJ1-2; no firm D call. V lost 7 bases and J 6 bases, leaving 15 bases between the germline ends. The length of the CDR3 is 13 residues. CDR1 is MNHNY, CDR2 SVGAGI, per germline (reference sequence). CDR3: CASTPRRAHGYTF. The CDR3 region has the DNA TGTGCCAGCACCCCACGTAGGGCGCATGGCTACACCTTC.

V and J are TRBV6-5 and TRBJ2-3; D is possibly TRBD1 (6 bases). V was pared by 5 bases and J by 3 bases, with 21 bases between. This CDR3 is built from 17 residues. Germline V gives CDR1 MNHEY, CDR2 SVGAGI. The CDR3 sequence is CASSPRTTGKKTDTQYF. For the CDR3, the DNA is TGTGCCAGCAGTCCCCGCACAACAGGGAAAAAGACAGATACGCAGTATTTT.

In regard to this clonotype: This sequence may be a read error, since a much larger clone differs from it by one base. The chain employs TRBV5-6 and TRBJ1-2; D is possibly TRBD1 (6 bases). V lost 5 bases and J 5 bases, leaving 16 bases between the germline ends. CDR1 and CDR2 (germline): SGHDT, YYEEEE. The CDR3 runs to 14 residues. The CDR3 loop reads CASSEFWGAYGYTF. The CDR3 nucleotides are TGTGCCAGCAGTGAGTTTTGGGGGGCGTATGGCTACACCTTC.

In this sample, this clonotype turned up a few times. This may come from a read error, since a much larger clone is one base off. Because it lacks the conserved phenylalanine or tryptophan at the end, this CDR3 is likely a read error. The CDR3 spells CASSQDNRANYGYTL. CDR3 in DNA: TGCGCCAGCAGCCAAGATAACAGGGCAAACTATGGCTACACCCTC. The chain carries TRBV5-8 and TRBJ1-2; weak D call: TRBD1 (6 bases). The CDR3 runs 15 residues. Germline lookup yields CDR1 SGHTS and CDR2 YDEGEE.

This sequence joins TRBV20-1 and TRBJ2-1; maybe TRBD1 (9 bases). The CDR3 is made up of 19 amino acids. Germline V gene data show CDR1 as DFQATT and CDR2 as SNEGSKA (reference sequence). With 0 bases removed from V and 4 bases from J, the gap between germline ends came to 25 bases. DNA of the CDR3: TGCAGTGCTAGAGATGTTAGGACAGGGGCGGGGGGTGGTTACAATGAGCAGTTCTTC. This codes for CSARDVRTGAGGGYNEQFF.